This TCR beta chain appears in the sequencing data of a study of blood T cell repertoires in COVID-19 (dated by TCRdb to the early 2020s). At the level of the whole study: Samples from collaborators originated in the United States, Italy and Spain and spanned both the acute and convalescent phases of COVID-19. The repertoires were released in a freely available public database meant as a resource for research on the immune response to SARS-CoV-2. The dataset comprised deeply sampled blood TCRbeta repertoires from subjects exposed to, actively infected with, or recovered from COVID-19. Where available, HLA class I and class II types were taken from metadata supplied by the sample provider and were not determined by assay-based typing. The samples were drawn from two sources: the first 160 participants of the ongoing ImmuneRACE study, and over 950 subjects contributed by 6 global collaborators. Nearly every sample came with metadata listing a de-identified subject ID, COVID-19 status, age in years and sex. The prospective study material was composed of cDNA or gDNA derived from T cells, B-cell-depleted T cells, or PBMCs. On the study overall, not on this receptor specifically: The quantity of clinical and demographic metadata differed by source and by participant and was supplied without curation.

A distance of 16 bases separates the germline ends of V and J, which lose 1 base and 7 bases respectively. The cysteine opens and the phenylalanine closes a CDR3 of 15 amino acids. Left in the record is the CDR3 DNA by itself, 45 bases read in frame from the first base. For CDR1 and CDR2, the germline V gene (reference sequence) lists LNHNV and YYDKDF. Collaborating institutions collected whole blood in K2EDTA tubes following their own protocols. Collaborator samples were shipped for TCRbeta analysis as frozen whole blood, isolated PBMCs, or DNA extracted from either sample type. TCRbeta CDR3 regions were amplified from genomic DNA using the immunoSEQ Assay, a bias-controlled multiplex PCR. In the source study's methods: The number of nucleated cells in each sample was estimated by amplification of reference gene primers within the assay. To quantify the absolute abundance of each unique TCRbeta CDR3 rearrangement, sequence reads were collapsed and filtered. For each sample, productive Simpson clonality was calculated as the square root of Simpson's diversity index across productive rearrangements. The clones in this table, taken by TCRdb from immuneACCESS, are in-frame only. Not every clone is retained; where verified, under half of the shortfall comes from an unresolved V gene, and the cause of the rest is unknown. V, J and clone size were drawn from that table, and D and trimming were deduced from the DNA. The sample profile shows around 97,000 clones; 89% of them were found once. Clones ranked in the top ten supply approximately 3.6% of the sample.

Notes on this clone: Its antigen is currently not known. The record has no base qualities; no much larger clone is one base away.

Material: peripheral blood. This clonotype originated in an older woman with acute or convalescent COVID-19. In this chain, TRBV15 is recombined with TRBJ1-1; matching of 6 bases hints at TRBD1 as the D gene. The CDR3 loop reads CATSRVTNRAHEAFF. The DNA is TGTGCCACCAGCAGAGTGACCAACAGGGCCCATGAAGCTTTCTTT. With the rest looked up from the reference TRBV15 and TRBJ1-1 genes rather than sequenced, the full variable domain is DAMVIQNPRYQVTQFGKPVTLSCSQTLNHNVMYWYQQKSSQAPKLLFHYYDKDFNNEADTPDNFQSRRPNTSFCFLDIRSPGLGDTAMYLCATSRVTNRAHEAFFGQGTRLTVV.